A single sample gave rise to the 21 T cell receptor beta chains below, sequenced in a study of blood T cell repertoires in COVID-19. Generated by immunoSEQ multiplex PCR, the TCRdb table keeps only in-frame clones and is missing some. The data show some 100,000 clones, around 88% seen once. The sample taken for sequencing was peripheral blood. These receptors originate from a human donor with acute or convalescent COVID-19. The donor label of this sample is uncertain.

The gene calls are TRBV4-1 and TRBJ2-3; 7 bases line up with TRBD2. Germline assignment: CDR1 MGHRA and CDR2 YSYEKL. The CDR3 covers 18 residues. Trimming removed 1 base from V and 0 bases from J; junction bases left unmatched: 10. The DNA for the CDR3 is TGCGCCAGCAGCCAAGTGGGCGGGAGTCCCTCTAGCACAGATACGCAGTATTTT. Its translation is CASSQVGGSPSSTDTQYF.

The J gene is TRBJ1-6, the V gene TRBV3-1 (or the pseudogene TRBV3-2); no reliable D call. The germline V and J ends were trimmed by 4 bases and 4 bases, with 8 bases remaining between them. CDR3 size: 14 residues. CDR1 is LGHDT and CDR2 is YNNKEL in the germline V gene (reference sequence). CDR3 in DNA: TGTGCCAGCAGCCCAGGAAATTATAATTCACCCCTCCACTTT. Translated, it gives CASSPGNYNSPLHF.

In the case of this clone: The identical CDR3 is also encoded by other nucleotide sequences in the sample. The gene calls are TRBV7-2 and TRBJ2-3; 10 bases agree with TRBD2. The trim removed 1 base at V and 3 bases at J, leaving 1 base unmatched. The CDR3 runs to 15 residues. CDR1 is SGHTA and CDR2 is FQGNSA in the germline V gene. The CDR3 DNA reads TGTGCCAGCAGCTTAGTACTAGCGGGGACAGATACGCAGTATTTT. Residues: CASSLVLAGTDTQYF.

This clone was seen only a few times. V and J are TRBV6-5 and TRBJ2-2; 8 positions agree with TRBD1. The V segment lost 6 bases and the J segment 4 bases; nucleotides outside the gene matches: 4. The CDR3 contains 14 residues. Per the germline V gene, CDR1 is MNHEY and CDR2 is SVGAGI. The CDR3: CASSIGQGTGELFF. The CDR3 DNA reads as TGTGCCAGCAGCATTGGACAGGGCACCGGGGAGCTGTTTTTT.

J is TRBJ1-2 and V is TRBV28; 10 bases are a match to TRBD1. CDR3 size: 15 residues. Looked up from germline, CDR1 is MDHEN and CDR2 is SYDVKM. The V gene end was trimmed by 9 bases and the J gene end by 3 bases; junction bases not matched to a gene: 10. The CDR3 spells CASALGDRGHYGYTF. For the CDR3, the DNA is TGTGCCAGTGCTTTGGGGGACAGGGGTCACTATGGCTACACCTTC.

This sequence joins TRBV13 and TRBJ1-1, with TRBD1 matching 8 bases. V was clipped by 0 bases and J by 5 bases; unmatched bases: 8. CDR1 and CDR2 (germline): PRHDT, FYEKMQ (reference sequence). CDR3 length: 16 residues. As DNA, the CDR3 is TGTGCCAGCAGCTTAGGCGCCTTAGACAGGGGAACTGAAGCTTTCTTT. Its protein product is CASSLGALDRGTEAFF.

The V and J genes are TRBV20-1 and TRBJ2-1; weak D call: TRBD2 (6 bases). Trimming removed 3 bases from V and 5 bases from J, with 14 bases in between. From germline, CDR1 is DFQATT and CDR2 SNEGSKA (reference sequence). The CDR3 spans 14 residues. The CDR3, as DNA: TGCAGTGCTAGTGAGGGGACTGGGGACAATGAGCAGTTCTTC. Translating gives CSASEGTGDNEQFF.

This sequence joins TRBV3-1 (or the pseudogene TRBV3-2) and TRBJ1-6, with 9 nucleotides matching TRBD1. V lost 2 bases to trimming and J lost 7 bases; unmatched junction nucleotides: 0. Germline assignment: CDR1 LGHDT and CDR2 YNNKEL (reference sequence). CDR3 length equals 14 residues. The CDR3 nucleotides read TGTGCCAGCAGCCAAACAGGGGGCAATTCACCCCTCCACTTT. Translating gives CASSQTGGNSPLHF.

This chain joins TRBV28 and TRBJ2-2; 10 positions agree with TRBD2. The CDR3 is 16 amino acids. J gave up 1 base and V 7 bases, and 6 bases lay outside the gene matches. The germline CDR1 and CDR2 sequences are MDHEN and SYDVKM. CDR3 nucleotides: TGTGCCAGCACGGCTAGCGGGAGTCAGAACACCGGGGAGCTGTTTTTT. Its translation is CASTASGSQNTGELFF.

This chain connects TRBV3-1 (or the pseudogene TRBV3-2) to TRBJ1-6; 9 bases map to TRBD1. The CDR3 covers 15 residues. V lost 1 base to trimming and J lost 10 bases; unmatched junction nucleotides: 5. The germline V gene has CDR1 LGHDT and CDR2 YNNKEL (reference sequence). The CDR3 DNA follows: TGTGCCAGCAGCCAAGCGACAGGGGGTGGGTCACCCCTCCACTTT. It is translated as CASSQATGGGSPLHF.

The V gene is TRBV27, the J gene TRBJ2-5; TRBD2 matches 15 bases. With V trimmed by 0 bases and J by 2 bases, 10 bases remained unmatched. Per the germline V gene, CDR1 is MNHEY and CDR2 is SMNVEV (reference sequence). The CDR3 consists of 20 residues. The CDR3 DNA follows: TGTGCCAGCAGTTTATCGCCCCCCGGGGGACTAGCGGGAGGTCAAGAGACCCAGTACTTC. Its translation is CASSLSPPGGLAGGQETQYF.

The gene calls are TRBV6-2 or TRBV6-3 and TRBJ1-2; D perhaps matches TRBD1 (6 bases). This CDR3 contains 13 residues. V lost 5 bases to trimming and J lost 4 bases, with 11 bases between them. Looked up from germline, CDR1 is MNHEY and CDR2 is SVGEGT. CDR3 sequence reads: CASSGGASYGYTF. The CDR3 nucleotides are TGTGCCAGCAGTGGGGGCGCTTCCTATGGCTACACCTTC.

The chain is built from TRBV28 and TRBJ1-1; D unclear. Germline V gene sequence: CDR1 MDHEN, CDR2 SYDVKM. This CDR3 comprises 13 residues. Trimming took 5 bases from V and 7 from J, leaving 14 bases between them. This chain's CDR3 is CASSVWEAHEAFF. The CDR3 bases are TGTGCCAGCAGTGTTTGGGAGGCGCATGAAGCTTTCTTT. Complete variable domain (other parts from reference TRBV28 and TRBJ1-1): DVKVTQSSRYLVKRTGEKVFLECVQDMDHENMFWYRQDPGLGLRLIYFSYDVKMKEKGDIPEGYSVSREKKERFSLILESASTNQTSMYLCASSVWEAHEAFFGQGTRLTVV.

The V gene is TRBV4-3, the J gene TRBJ2-7; 8 bases agree with TRBD1. With 4 bases clipped from V and 2 bases from J, the junction kept 4 bases outside the gene matches. Germline loops: CDR1 LGHNA, CDR2 YSLEER. This CDR3 contains 14 residues. CDR3 region: CASSPDRGPYEQYF. CDR3 bases: TGCGCCAGCAGCCCCGACAGGGGCCCCTACGAGCAGTACTTC.

The chain links TRBV5-1 to TRBJ1-2; D is perhaps TRBD1 (6 bases). The CDR3 runs 14 residues. Germline CDR1 reads SGHRS; CDR2 reads YFSETQ. V lost 4 bases, J lost 0 bases, and 10 bases lay in between. In DNA, the CDR3 is TGCGCCAGCAGCGGGACACGCCCTAACTATGGCTACACCTTC. Translation gives CASSGTRPNYGYTF.

The genes are TRBV7-3 and TRBJ1-1; 8 bases are a match to TRBD1. V lost 5 bases to trimming and J lost 6 bases; unmatched junction nucleotides: 8. Germline values: CDR1 SGHTA, CDR2 FQGTGA. This CDR3 region has 14 residues. In DNA form, the CDR3 reads TGTGCCAGCAGCCCGGGACAGGCTGGCTCTGAAGCTTTCTTT. This gives the protein CASSPGQAGSEAFF.

The chain uses TRBV18 and TRBJ2-3; 8 bases are a match to TRBD2. J lost 2 bases, V lost 1 base, and 2 bases had no gene match. This CDR3 comprises 15 residues. The germline V gene encodes CDR1 KGHSH and CDR2 LQKENI. CDR3: CASSPLAGYTDTQYF. CDR3 DNA: TGTGCCAGCTCACCACTAGCGGGGTACACAGATACGCAGTATTTT.

This chain joins TRBV5-4 and TRBJ2-7; tentatively, D is TRBD1 (6 bases). Germline CDR1 reads SGHNT; CDR2 reads YYREEE (reference sequence). Trimming removed 3 bases from V and 3 bases from J, with 7 bases in between. The CDR3 totals 12 residues. CDR3 coding DNA: TGTGCCAGCAGCTCGGACAGCTACGAGCAGTACTTC. Its translation is CASSSDSYEQYF.

The genes are TRBV4-1 and TRBJ1-2; D is ambiguous. The CDR3 sequence is 14 residues long. The V gene lost 5 bases and the J gene lost 4 bases, with 14 bases spanning the gap. Germline V CDR1 and CDR2: MGHRA, YSYEKL. CDR3 coding DNA: TGCGCCAGCAGCTCCCGGGAAGGTGTCTATGGCTACACCTTC. Residues: CASSSREGVYGYTF.

V is TRBV6-2 or TRBV6-3 and J is TRBJ1-1, with D possibly being TRBD1 (5 bases). The V end lost 2 bases, the J end lost 0 bases, and 13 bases lay between the germline ends. The CDR3 sequence is 16 residues long. Germline CDR1 MNHEY, CDR2 SVGEGT. CDR3 in amino acids: CASSYAFKGLNTEAFF. CDR3 nucleotide sequence: TGTGCCAGCAGTTACGCCTTTAAGGGGCTGAACACTGAAGCTTTCTTT.

The V and J genes are TRBV7-2 and TRBJ2-1, with 8 bases lining up with TRBD1. The CDR3 sequence is 16 residues long. V was clipped by 1 base and J by 0 bases; unmatched bases: 2. Germline CDR1 and CDR2: SGHTA and FQGNSA. Written as DNA, the CDR3 is TGTGCCAGCAGCTTAGGCAGGGGGCTCTCCTACAATGAGCAGTTCTTC. Protein: CASSLGRGLSYNEQFF.